A single sample gave rise to the 6 T cell receptor beta chains below, sequenced in a study of OX40 agonist ivuxolimab in advanced cancers. Libraries were constructed by the immunoSEQ multiplex PCR assay. Entries here come from immuneACCESS through TCRdb and include only in-frame sequences with V and J called. Some clones fail to appear in such tables; in the studies checked, an unresolved V gene covers under half of the shortfall, and the cause of the remainder is unknown. This sample lists 65,000 to 95,000 clones; over 85% were detected once. The ten largest make up approximately 0.2% of the sample. Material: CD4+ or CD8+ T cells sorted from blood, obtained in a trial of the OX40 agonist ivuxolimab. The origin of the receptors is an adult with an advanced solid tumor such as melanoma, head and neck, liver or kidney cancer.

The V and J genes are TRBV11-2 and TRBJ1-1; D is ambiguous. Between the trimmed V and J ends, which lost 6 bases and 11 bases, there was a span of 16 bases. The V gene's germline CDR1 is SGHAT and CDR2 FQNNGV. The CDR3 has 12 amino acids. For the CDR3, the DNA is TGTGCCAGCAGATCTTATCATCCGTGGGCTTTCTTT. Its translation is CASRSYHPWAFF. The full variable domain, rest sourced from reference TRBV11-2 and TRBJ1-1, is EAGVAQSPRYKIIEKRQSVAFWCNPISGHATLYWYQQILGQGPKLLIQFQNNGVVDDSQLPKDRFSAERLKGVDSTLKIQPAKLEDSAVYLCASRSYHPWAFFGQGTRLTVV.

The V and J genes are TRBV6-1 and TRBJ2-5; D call uncertain. The end of the DNA fits TRBJ2-7 better, so the J call may be wrong. The CDR3 spans 11 residues. CDR1 is MNHNS, CDR2 SASEGT, per germline. This chain's CDR3 is CASKMISEQYF. The DNA of the CDR3 is TGTGCCAGCAAGATGATTAGCGAGCAGTACTTC.

The chain joins TRBV30 to TRBJ2-2, with 7 bases matching TRBD2. The CDR3 loop spans 14 amino acids. J was trimmed by 4 bases and V by 5 bases; bases with no gene match: 7. Per germline, CDR1 GTSNPN and CDR2 SVGIG (reference sequence). For the CDR3, the DNA is TGTGCCTGGGTACCAGGGAGGGTCACCGGGGAGCTGTTTTTT. Protein: CAWVPGRVTGELFF.

This rearrangement joins TRBV30 to TRBJ2-2, with D possibly being TRBD1 (6 bases). The V and J ends lost 3 bases and 6 bases respectively, with 11 bases between them. The CDR3 is made up of 13 amino acids. The germline V gene encodes CDR1 GTSNPN and CDR2 SVGIG (reference sequence). The CDR3 sequence is CAWSPGVPGELFF. For the CDR3, the DNA is TGTGCCTGGAGCCCAGGGGTTCCCGGGGAGCTGTTTTTT.

The chain couples TRBV30 to TRBJ2-7; the match to TRBD1 covers 9 bases. CDR1 and CDR2 from the germline V gene are GTSNPN and SVGIG (reference sequence). Unmatched junction bases numbered 14, after V lost 2 bases and J lost 6 bases. CDR3 length: 16 amino acids. CDR3 sequence reads: CAWSYRHTGGYREQYF. The DNA for the CDR3 is TGTGCCTGGAGTTACCGTCATACAGGGGGCTATCGCGAGCAGTACTTC.

The CDR3 coding sequence is TGTGCCTGGAGTCCCGGGACTAGTGGCCATGAGCAGTTCTTC. Translation: CAWSPGTSGHEQFF. The gene calls are TRBV30 and TRBJ2-1; 8 positions agree with TRBD2. V dropped 2 bases and J dropped 8; count of bases not matched to a gene: 8. CDR1 is GTSNPN, CDR2 SVGIG, per germline (reference sequence). The CDR3 covers 14 residues.